This entry is about one TCR beta chain. The antigen is not known. CDR1 and CDR2 (germline): LGHNT, FRNRAP. This CDR3 is built from 11 residues. V shed 5 bases and J shed 8 bases, with 9 bases lying between them. The record originates from a study of cytomegalovirus exposure and HLA in healthy donors. Findings and caveats of the study: Equally common other TCR beta chains were less clonally expanded than HLA-associated ones, a later analysis found. Overall, about 160 TCR beta chains were annotated as cytomegalovirus-associated.

The primer mix had 60 Vbeta and 13 Jbeta primers. The assay was immunoSEQ multiplex PCR, and TCRdb's table has in-frame clones only and misses some. This sample's clone table lists 150,000 to 250,000 clones. Sequenced: PBMCs. This rearrangement joins TRBV12-5 to TRBJ1-1; D is ambiguous. This TCR came from a boy aged 5-17 years in good health and CMV-seronegative. For the CDR3, the DNA is TGTGCTAGTGGTCCGTCGACAGAAGCTTTCTTT. Protein: CASGPSTEAFF.